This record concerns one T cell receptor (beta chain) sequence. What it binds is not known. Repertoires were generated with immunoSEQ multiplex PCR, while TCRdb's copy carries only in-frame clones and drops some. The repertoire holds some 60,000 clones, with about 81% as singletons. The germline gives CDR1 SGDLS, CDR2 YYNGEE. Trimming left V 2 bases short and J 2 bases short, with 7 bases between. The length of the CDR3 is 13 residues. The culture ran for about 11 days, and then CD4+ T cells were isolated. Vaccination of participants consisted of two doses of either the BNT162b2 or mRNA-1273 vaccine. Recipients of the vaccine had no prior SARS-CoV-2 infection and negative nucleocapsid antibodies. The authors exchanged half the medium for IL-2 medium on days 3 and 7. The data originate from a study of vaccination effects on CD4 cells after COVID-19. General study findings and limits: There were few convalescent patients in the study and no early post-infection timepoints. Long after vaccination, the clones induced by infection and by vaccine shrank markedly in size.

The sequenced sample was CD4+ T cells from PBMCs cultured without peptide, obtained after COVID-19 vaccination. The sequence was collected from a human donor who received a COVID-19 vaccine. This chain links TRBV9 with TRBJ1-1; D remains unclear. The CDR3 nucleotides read TGTGCCAGCAGCGTTCATGGAAACACTGAAGCTTTCTTT. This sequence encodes CASSVHGNTEAFF. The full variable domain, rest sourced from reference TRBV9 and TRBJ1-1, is DSGVTQTPKHLITATGQRVTLRCSPRSGDLSVYWYQQSLDQGLQFLIQYYNGEERAKGNILERFSAQQFPDLHSELNLSSLELGDSALYFCASSVHGNTEAFFGQGTRLTVV.